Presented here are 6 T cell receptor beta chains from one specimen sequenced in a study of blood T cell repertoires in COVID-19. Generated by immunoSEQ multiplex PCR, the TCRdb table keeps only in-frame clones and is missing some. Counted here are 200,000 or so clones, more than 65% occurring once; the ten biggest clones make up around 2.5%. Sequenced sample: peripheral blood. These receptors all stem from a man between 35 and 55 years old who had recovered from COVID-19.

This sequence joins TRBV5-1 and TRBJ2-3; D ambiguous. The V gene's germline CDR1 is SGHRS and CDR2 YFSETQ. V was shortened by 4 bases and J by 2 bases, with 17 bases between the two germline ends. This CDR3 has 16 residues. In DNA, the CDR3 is TGCGCCAGCAGCCCATTAGAGTCCACTAACACAGATACGCAGTATTTT. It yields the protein CASSPLESTNTDTQYF.

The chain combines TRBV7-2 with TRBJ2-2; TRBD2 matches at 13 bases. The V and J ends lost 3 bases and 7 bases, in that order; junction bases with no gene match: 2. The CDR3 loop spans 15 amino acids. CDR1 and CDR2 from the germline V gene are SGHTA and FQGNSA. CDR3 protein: CASSFTSGRVGELFF. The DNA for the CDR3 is TGTGCCAGCAGCTTCACTAGCGGGAGGGTCGGGGAGCTGTTTTTT.

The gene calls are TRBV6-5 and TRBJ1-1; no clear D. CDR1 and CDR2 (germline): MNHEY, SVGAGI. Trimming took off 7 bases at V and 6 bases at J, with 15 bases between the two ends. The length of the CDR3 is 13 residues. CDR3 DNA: TGTGCCAGCAAACGGTCCCCTAGCCCTGAAGCTTTCTTT. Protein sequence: CASKRSPSPEAFF.

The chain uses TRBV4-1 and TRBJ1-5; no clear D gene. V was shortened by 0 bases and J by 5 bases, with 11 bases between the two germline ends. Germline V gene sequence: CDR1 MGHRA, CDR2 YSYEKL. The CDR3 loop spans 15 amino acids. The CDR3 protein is CASSQDSTRYQPQHF. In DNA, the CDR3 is TGCGCCAGCAGCCAAGATTCCACAAGATATCAGCCCCAGCATTTT.

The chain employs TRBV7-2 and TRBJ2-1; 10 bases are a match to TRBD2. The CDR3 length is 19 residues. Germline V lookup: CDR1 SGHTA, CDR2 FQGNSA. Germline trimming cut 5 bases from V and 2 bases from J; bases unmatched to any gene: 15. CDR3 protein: CASSRELGVAGGTYNEQFF. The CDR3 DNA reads TGTGCCAGCAGCCGGGAGCTGGGTGTAGCGGGAGGAACCTACAATGAGCAGTTCTTC.

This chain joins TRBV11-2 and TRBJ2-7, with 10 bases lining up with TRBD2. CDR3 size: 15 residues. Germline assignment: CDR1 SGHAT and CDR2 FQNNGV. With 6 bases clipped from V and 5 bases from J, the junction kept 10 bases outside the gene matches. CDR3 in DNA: TGTGCCAGCAGTTTCACAGCGGGAGGGCCGAACGAGCAGTACTTC. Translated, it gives CASSFTAGGPNEQYF.